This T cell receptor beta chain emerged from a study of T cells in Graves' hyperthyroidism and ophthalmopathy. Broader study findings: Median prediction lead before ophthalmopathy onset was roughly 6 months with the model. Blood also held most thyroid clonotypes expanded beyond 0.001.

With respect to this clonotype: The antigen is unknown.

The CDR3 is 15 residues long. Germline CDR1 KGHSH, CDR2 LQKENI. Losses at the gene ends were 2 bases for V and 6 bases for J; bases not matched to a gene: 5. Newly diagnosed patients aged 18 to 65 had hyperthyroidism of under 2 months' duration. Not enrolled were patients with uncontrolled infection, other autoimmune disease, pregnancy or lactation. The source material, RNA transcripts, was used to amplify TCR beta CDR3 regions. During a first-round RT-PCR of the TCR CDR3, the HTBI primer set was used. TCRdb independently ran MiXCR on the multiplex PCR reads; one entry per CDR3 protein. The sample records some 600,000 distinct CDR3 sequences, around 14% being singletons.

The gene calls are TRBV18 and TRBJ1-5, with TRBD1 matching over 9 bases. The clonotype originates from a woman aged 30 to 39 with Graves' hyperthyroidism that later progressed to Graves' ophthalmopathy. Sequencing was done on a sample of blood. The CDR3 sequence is CASSPSGGQGQPQHF. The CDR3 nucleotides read TGTGCCAGCTCACCAAGCGGGGGACAGGGTCAGCCCCAGCATTTT.